This paragraph reports one TCR beta chain. This record belongs to a study of CD8 T cells in ankylosing spondylitis. TCR beta libraries were made by quantitative 5'-RACE with molecular barcodes. A single record per CDR3 protein comes from TCRdb applying MiXCR to the 5' RACE reads. The sample holds about 39,000 distinct CDR3 sequences, over 3.5% seen once. The sample comprised blood, either unsorted or a sorted T cell fraction (not recorded which). This receptor was obtained from a female donor with ankylosing spondylitis or in good health (not recorded which).

The CDR3 region is CASSERLAGGNNEQFF. In DNA form, the CDR3 reads TGTGCCAGCAGCGAAAGACTAGCGGGGGGGAACAATGAGCAGTTCTTC. The chain recombines TRBV9 with TRBJ2-1; 14 bases line up with TRBD2. Germline V gives CDR1 SGDLS, CDR2 YYNGEE. Germline trimming cut 3 bases from V and 5 bases from J; bases unmatched to any gene: 4. This CDR3 region has 16 residues.